The next 14 T cell receptor beta chains were all read from a single sample in a study of metastatic and nonmetastatic thyroid tumors. Nobody among the patients had been given any treatment before thyroid surgery. MiXCR re-clonotyped the PCR reads for TCRdb. Of about 16,000 clones detected, around 25% appear once; the ten largest clones hold less than 20%. Sequences were obtained from adjacent normal tissue. These receptors were obtained from a female donor with papillary thyroid cancer or a benign thyroid nodule (not recorded which). Some clones in this sample may be carry-over from other donors' samples.

This clone has a handful of counts. The chain employs TRBV19 and TRBJ2-3, with 8 positions matching TRBD2. The V segment lost 6 bases and the J segment 7 bases; nucleotides outside the gene matches: 12. CDR1 and CDR2 from the germline V gene are LNHDA and SQIVND (reference sequence). The CDR3 spans 15 residues. CDR3 residues: CASSLPGLGVYTQYF. The CDR3 DNA follows: TGTGCCAGTAGCCTCCCGGGACTAGGTGTCTATACGCAGTATTTT.

In its sample, this clone is medium-sized. Here the CDR3 DNA reads TGTGCCAGCAGCTTAAGGAGGACAGGGGGGGGCCAAGAGACCCAGTACTTC. Translated: CASSLRRTGGGQETQYF. The chain employs TRBV7-2 and TRBJ2-5; 10 nucleotides align to TRBD1. The V segment lost 2 bases and the J segment 1 base; nucleotides outside the gene matches: 7. The V gene's germline CDR1 is SGHTA and CDR2 FQGNSA. This CDR3 spans 17 amino acids.

This clone is medium-sized. The chain employs TRBV3-2 and TRBJ2-7; the table's D gene call, TRBD2, was not cross checked with the DNA. TRBV3-2 is flagged as a pseudogene. The length of the CDR3 is 15 residues. The CDR3 spells CASSRVREGNYEQYF. CDR3 in DNA: TGTGCCAGCAGCCGAGTGCGGGAGGGAAACTACGAGCAGTACTTC.

This clone rates as medium-sized. The J gene is TRBJ2-2, the V gene TRBV5-1, with D perhaps TRBD1 or TRBD2 (5 bases each). CDR1 is SGHRS and CDR2 is YFSETQ in the germline V gene. The CDR3 has 16 residues. The V end lost 2 bases, the J end lost 5 bases, and 16 bases lay between the germline ends. The CDR3 nucleotides read TGCGCCAGCAGCTTTGGACGGACTTGGGGGACCGGGGAGCTGTTTTTT. This encodes CASSFGRTWGTGELFF.

The chain employs TRBV9 and TRBJ1-5; 10 positions match TRBD1. The V gene's germline CDR1 is SGDLS and CDR2 YYNGEE. The CDR3 consists of 15 residues. V gave up 1 base and J gave up 7 bases; unmatched junction bases: 5. CDR3 sequence: CASSVNGDRGQPQHF. In DNA, the CDR3 is TGTGCCAGCAGCGTAAATGGGGACAGGGGCCAGCCCCAGCATTTT. The whole variable domain, remainder taken from reference TRBV9 and TRBJ1-5, is DSGVTQTPKHLITATGQRVTLRCSPRSGDLSVYWYQQSLDQGLQFLIQYYNGEERAKGNILERFSAQQFPDLHSELNLSSLELGDSALYFCASSVNGDRGQPQHFGDGTRLSIL.

This clone has just a few counts. This sequence joins TRBV10-2 and TRBJ2-1; D not resolved. The CDR3 runs to 11 residues. V was clipped by 7 bases and J by 1 base, with 2 bases between them. Germline V gene lookup returns CDR1 WSHSY and CDR2 SAAADI. CDR3 amino acids: CASKSYNEQFF. The CDR3 bases are TGCGCCAGCAAGTCCTACAATGAGCAGTTCTTC.

This clone was observed a single time. The chain carries TRBV11-2 and TRBJ2-3, with D perhaps TRBD2 (5 bases). The CDR3 has 16 amino acids. CDR1 and CDR2 (germline): SGHAT, FQNNGV. V was cut by 5 bases and J by 1 base, with 16 bases left in between. CDR3 nucleotides: TGTGCCAGCAGCGCCCACTGCAGCGGTGGCACAGATACGCAGTATTTT. Translated: CASSAHCSGGTDTQYF.

CDR3 residues: CASTGPIREKLFF. CDR3 DNA sequence: TGTGCCAGTACCGGACCGATCAGAGAAAAACTGTTTTTT. The rearrangement links TRBV19 to TRBJ1-4, with D unresolved. V shed 7 bases and J shed 8 bases, with 14 bases lying between them. This CDR3 has 13 residues. Per the germline V gene, CDR1 is LNHDA and CDR2 is SQIVND (reference sequence).

V and J are TRBV7-2 and TRBJ1-1; D perhaps matches TRBD1 (5 bases). The germline V gene has CDR1 SGHTA and CDR2 FQGNSA. Between the trimmed V and J ends, which lost 3 bases and 3 bases, there was a span of 11 bases. This CDR3 contains 14 residues. Written as DNA, the CDR3 is TGTGCCAGCAGCTTCGAGGGGTGGGACACTGAAGCTTTCTTT. This codes for CASSFEGWDTEAFF. Using reference TRBV7-2 and TRBJ1-1 for the parts outside the CDR3, the full variable domain is GAGVSQSPSNKVTEKGKDVELRCDPISGHTALYWYRQSLGQGLEFLIYFQGNSAPDKSGLPSDRFSAERTGGSVSTLTIQRTQQEDSAVYLCASSFEGWDTEAFFGQGTRLTVV.

The rearrangement joins TRBV30 to TRBJ2-1; 11 nucleotides line up with TRBD2. Germline lookup yields CDR1 GTSNPN and CDR2 SVGIG (reference sequence). The V segment lost 0 bases and the J segment 8 bases; nucleotides outside the gene matches: 3. The CDR3 spans 14 residues. This CDR3 reads CAWSVLAGVDEQFF. The CDR3 coding sequence is TGTGCCTGGAGTGTACTAGCGGGGGTGGATGAGCAGTTCTTC.

Only a few counts were recorded for this clone. The V call is TRBV28, the J call TRBJ2-1; 11 bases are a match to TRBD2. This CDR3 is built from 16 residues. V trimming: 5 bases; J trimming: 2 bases; junction bases outside the gene matches: 5. Germline CDR1 and CDR2: MDHEN and SYDVKM. CDR3 region: CASSEGLAVTYNEQFF. Written as DNA, the CDR3 is TGTGCCAGCAGTGAGGGACTAGCGGTTACCTACAATGAGCAGTTCTTC.

The V and J genes are TRBV20-1 and TRBJ1-2, with D unclear. Germline V gene lookup returns CDR1 DFQATT and CDR2 SNEGSKA (reference sequence). Trimming stripped 6 bases from V and 7 bases from J, with 18 bases between. The length of the CDR3 is 13 residues. The CDR3 DNA is TGCAGTGCGTTGACCCACGTGACCAGTGGCTACACCTTC. Translating it yields CSALTHVTSGYTF.

This clone was detected a few times. V and J are TRBV7-9 and TRBJ1-2; perhaps TRBD1 as D (6 bases). V was trimmed by 1 base and J by 5 bases, leaving 14 bases between them. From germline, CDR1 is SEHNR and CDR2 FQNEAQ (reference sequence). This CDR3 has 15 amino acids. CDR3 loop: CASSLDVGGSYGYTF. The CDR3 nucleotides are TGTGCCAGCAGCTTAGATGTCGGGGGCTCTTATGGCTACACCTTC. Based on the CDR3 plus reference TRBV7-9 and TRBJ1-2, the full variable domain is DTGVSQNPRHKITKRGQNVTFRCDPISEHNRLYWYRQTLGQGPEFLTYFQNEAQLEKSRLLSDRFSAERPKGSFSTLEIQRTEQGDSAMYLCASSLDVGGSYGYTFGSGTRLTVV.

This clone was picked up a small number of times. The chain joins TRBV27 to TRBJ2-1; 7 nucleotides agree with TRBD1. Per the germline V gene, CDR1 is MNHEY and CDR2 is SMNVEV (reference sequence). V gave up 1 base and J gave up 2 bases; unmatched junction bases: 5. The CDR3 runs 16 residues. The CDR3 sequence: CASSLLGQGAYNEQFF. For the CDR3, the DNA is TGTGCCAGCAGTTTATTAGGTCAGGGGGCCTACAATGAGCAGTTCTTC.